Sequencing of this T cell receptor beta chain was carried out in a study of blood T cell repertoires in COVID-19. Background on the study: Samples taken during acute and convalescent COVID-19 were collected in the United States, Italy and Spain. PBMCs, B-cell-depleted T cells, or T cells were the source of the cDNA or gDNA that made up the material.

Under the authors' procedure: It was from reference gene primer amplification that nucleated cell counts were estimated. Clones were sequenced by immunoSEQ multiplex PCR, and TCRdb holds only the in-frame ones, with some missing. V and J calls and clone size are copied from that table; D and trimming were computed from the DNA. The sample contains around 120,000 clones, 80% of which appear only once. On this clone: The same CDR3 is also encoded by other DNA sequences in this sample.

Germline V CDR1 and CDR2: SNHLY, FYNNEI. The CDR3 extends over 12 amino acids. With 6 bases clipped from V and 5 bases from J, the junction kept 3 bases outside the gene matches. This TCR derives from a human donor in a cohort sampled during active COVID-19. The V gene is TRBV2, the J gene TRBJ2-7; 8 nucleotides agree with TRBD1. Sequencing was performed on peripheral blood. As DNA, the CDR3 is TGTGCCAGCAGCCGACAGGGGAACGAGCAGTACTTC. Its translation is CASSRQGNEQYF.